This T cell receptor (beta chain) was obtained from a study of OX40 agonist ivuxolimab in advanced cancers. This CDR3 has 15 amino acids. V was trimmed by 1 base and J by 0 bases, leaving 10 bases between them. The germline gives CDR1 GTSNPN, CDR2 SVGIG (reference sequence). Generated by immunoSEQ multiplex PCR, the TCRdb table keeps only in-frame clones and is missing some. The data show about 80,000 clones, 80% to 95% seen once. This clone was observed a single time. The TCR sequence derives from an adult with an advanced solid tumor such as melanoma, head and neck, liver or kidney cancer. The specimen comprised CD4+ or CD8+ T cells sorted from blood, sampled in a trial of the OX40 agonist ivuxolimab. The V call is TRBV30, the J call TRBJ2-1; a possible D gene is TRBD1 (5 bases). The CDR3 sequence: CAWSEGVSSYNEQFF. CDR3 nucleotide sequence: TGTGCCTGGAGTGAAGGGGTGAGCTCCTACAATGAGCAGTTCTTC.